Listed here are 10 T cell receptor beta chains from one sample, sequenced in a study of glioma-infiltrating T cells. TCR alpha and beta CDR3 regions were amplified from RNA using iRepertoire nested multiplex PCR. TCRdb called the multiplex PCR reads again in MiXCR, with one record for every CDR3 protein. The sample holds about 12,000 distinct CDR3 sequences; about 30% are singletons and the top ten take approximately 42%. The material sequenced was glioma tissue, nonneoplastic brain tissue, or PBMCs (not recorded which). The receptors were sampled from a human donor with low-grade glioma or glioblastoma, undergoing nonglioma brain surgery, or in good health (not recorded which).

This clonotype has at least ten counts. This chain uses TRBV6-1 with TRBJ1-1; D is uncertain. V was shortened by 2 bases and J by 6 bases, with 19 bases between the two germline ends. Germline-derived CDR1 and CDR2 are MNHNS and SASEGT. This CDR3 is 16 amino acids long. The CDR3: CASSEPHRAEPPEAFF. The CDR3 nucleotides are TGTGCCAGCAGTGAACCCCACCGGGCGGAACCCCCTGAAGCTTTCTTT.

J is TRBJ2-5 and V is TRBV7-8; D may be TRBD2 (6 bases). The V and J ends lost 5 bases and 1 base respectively, with 23 bases between them. CDR1 is SGHVS and CDR2 is FQNEAQ in the germline V gene. The CDR3 is 18 amino acids. Here the CDR3 reads CASSPRRPGLTIQETQYF. The CDR3 coding sequence is TGTGCCAGCAGCCCCCGGCGACCGGGACTCACGATCCAAGAGACCCAGTACTTC.

This clonotype was seen at least ten times. J is TRBJ2-7 and V is TRBV4-1, with a tentative D call TRBD2 (6 bases). This CDR3 has 14 residues. Trimming cost V 1 base and J 2 bases, with 9 bases left between them. Germline CDR1 and CDR2: MGHRA and YSYEKL. The CDR3 coding sequence is TGCGCCAGCAGCCAAGGTGGGACTCCCTACGAGCAGTACTTC. This encodes CASSQGGTPYEQYF.

This clonotype was recorded many times. The chain combines TRBV7-9 with TRBJ2-3; D gene unclear. This CDR3 is 15 amino acids long. V lost 2 bases to trimming and J lost 2 bases, with 11 bases between them. Germline V gives CDR1 SEHNR, CDR2 FQNEAQ (reference sequence). The CDR3 DNA is TGTGCCAGCAGCTTAAAGCGATCAGCCACAGATACGCAGTATTTT. Its translation: CASSLKRSATDTQYF.

Points on this clonotype: Its ends do not fully match the called genes, so a read error is possible. The gene calls are TRBV7-9 and TRBJ2-1, with D possibly being TRBD2 (5 bases). Germline CDR1 and CDR2: SEHNR and FQNEAQ (reference sequence). The CDR3 has 14 amino acids. CDR3 DNA sequence: TGTGCCAGCGGCTTAGCGATGGATTACAATGAGCAGTTCTTC. As protein: CASGLAMDYNEQFF.

V and J are TRBV5-4 and TRBJ2-7; tentatively, D is TRBD1 (5 bases). The germline V gene has CDR1 SGHNT and CDR2 YYREEE (reference sequence). The CDR3 runs to 14 residues. V lost 0 bases, J lost 4 bases, and 11 bases lay in between. The CDR3 bases are TGTGCCAGCAGCTTGGAGGGGCCGATGTACGAGCAGTACTTC. Translation gives CASSLEGPMYEQYF.

The gene calls are TRBV10-1 and TRBJ2-5; D could derive from TRBD1 or TRBD2 (6 bases each). V lost 2 bases to trimming and J lost 5 bases, with 15 bases between them. The CDR3 has 15 residues. Looked up from germline, CDR1 is WNHNN and CDR2 is SYGVQD (reference sequence). CDR3 coding DNA: TGCGCCAGCAGTGAGACCGTCGTAGGGGGGGAGACCCAGTACTTC. It codes for CASSETVVGGETQYF.

This clonotype was found a few times. The J gene is TRBJ2-5, the V gene TRBV28, with D perhaps TRBD1 or TRBD2 (5 bases each). Germline V gene lookup returns CDR1 MDHEN and CDR2 SYDVKM. CDR3 length: 13 residues. Trimming left V 3 bases short and J 4 bases short, with 9 bases between. CDR3 nucleotide sequence: TGTGCCAGCAGTTTTATAGGGACAGAGACCCAGTACTTC. Protein sequence: CASSFIGTETQYF.

V and J are TRBV7-9 and TRBJ2-7; 8 bases are a match to TRBD1. Germline assignment: CDR1 SEHNR and CDR2 FQNEAQ (reference sequence). This CDR3 spans 13 amino acids. Trimming cost V 8 bases and J 3 bases; bases outside gene matches: 6. The CDR3 bases are TGTGCCAGCTCGGGACAGGTTGGCTACGAGCAGTACTTC. Translating it yields CASSGQVGYEQYF.

This clonotype was counted only a few times. The rearrangement uses TRBV3-1 and TRBJ2-7; D is perhaps TRBD2 (6 bases). The CDR3 runs to 14 residues. Trimming took 4 bases from V and 0 from J, leaving 10 bases between them. CDR1 is LGHDT and CDR2 is YNNKEL in the germline V gene (reference sequence). Written as DNA, the CDR3 is TGTGCCAGCAGCCCTAGCGTCAGCTCCTACGAGCAGTACTTC. Its translation is CASSPSVSSYEQYF.